This TCR beta chain was identified in a study of technical replicates of blood from a few donors. There are 17 residues in the CDR3. Germline CDR1 is GTSNPN and CDR2 is SVGIG (reference sequence). After removal of 1 base from V and 2 bases from J, the junction contained 7 bases not matched to a gene. TCRdb's table, derived via immunoSEQ multiplex PCR, lists solely in-frame clones and lacks some. The sample has over 55,000 clones, about 90% seen once. The TCR was taken from a human donor in good health. Some clones in this sample may be carry-over from other donors' samples. Input material: PBMCs. The chain is built from TRBV30 and TRBJ2-1; 11 bases map to TRBD2. CDR3 nucleotide sequence: TGTGCCTGGAGTGAAAATAGCGGGGGGGCCCCCTACAATGAGCAGTTCTTC. Translation: CAWSENSGGAPYNEQFF.